The 20 T cell receptor beta chains below all came from one sample that was sequenced in a study of CD8+ T cells in alopecia areata. RNA extraction and reverse transcription yielded cDNA as sequencing template. The repertoire was sequenced with immunoSEQ multiplex PCR; TCRdb's copy has only in-frame clones and lacks some. The table records approximately 180,000 clones, around 71% of them present only once. The source was CD8+ T cells sorted from blood, collected at week 0. The origin of the receptors is a human donor with alopecia areata.

The rearrangement links TRBV2 to TRBJ1-3; D perhaps matches TRBD1 (5 bases). CDR3 size: 15 residues. Trimming removed 6 bases from V and 2 bases from J, with 14 bases in between. Germline V gene sequence: CDR1 SNHLY, CDR2 FYNNEI. The CDR3 protein is CASREGLFAGNTIYF. CDR3 sequence (DNA): TGTGCCAGCAGAGAGGGACTGTTCGCTGGAAACACCATATATTTT.

This clone was observed a handful of times. The chain links TRBV7-9 to TRBJ1-5; no firm D call. V lost 2 bases to trimming and J lost 5 bases, with 7 bases between them. CDR3 length: 13 amino acids. Germline CDR1 is SEHNR and CDR2 is FQNEAQ (reference sequence). CDR3 region: CASSLYPDQPQHF. Written as DNA, the CDR3 is TGTGCCAGCAGCTTATATCCTGATCAGCCCCAGCATTTT.

The CDR3 region is CASSLEGIDYGYTF. For the CDR3, the DNA is TGCGCCAGCAGCTTGGAGGGCATCGACTATGGCTACACCTTC. V gene TRBV5-1 combines with J gene TRBJ1-2; D uncertain. CDR3 length: 14 residues. Germline CDR1 SGHRS, CDR2 YFSETQ. V dropped 0 bases and J dropped 3 bases, with 9 bases sitting between them.

The count of this clone is one. The chain has TRBV13 and TRBJ2-1; D not resolved. The V and J ends lost 4 bases and 0 bases respectively, with 10 bases between them. The CDR3 runs 15 residues. Germline values: CDR1 PRHDT, CDR2 FYEKMQ (reference sequence). The DNA of the CDR3 is TGTGCCAGCAGCTCTTACTCTAGCTCCTACAATGAGCAGTTCTTC. Its protein is CASSSYSSSYNEQFF.

Details on this clone: The identical CDR3 is also encoded by other nucleotide sequences in the sample. V is TRBV29-1 and J is TRBJ2-7; weak D call: TRBD2 (6 bases). CDR1 is SQVTM, CDR2 ANQGSEA, per germline. The CDR3 runs 14 residues. V was shortened by 3 bases and J by 1 base, with 13 bases between the two germline ends. CDR3 coding DNA: TGCAGCGTTGAGGTCGCGGGGTCATCCTACGAGCAGTACTTC. Translating gives CSVEVAGSSYEQYF.

This clone appeared once. The genes are TRBV30 and TRBJ1-3; D unresolved. The germline CDR1 and CDR2 sequences are GTSNPN and SVGIG (reference sequence). This CDR3 has 14 residues. Trimming left V 3 bases short and J 0 bases short, with 9 bases between. CDR3 region: CAWRSGSSGNTIYF. The CDR3 DNA follows: TGTGCCTGGAGATCAGGAAGCTCTGGAAACACCATATATTTT.

The gene calls are TRBV5-1 and TRBJ1-1; tentative D call: TRBD1 (5 bases). Deletions cut 4 bases from V and 9 bases from J, with 16 bases between. Per germline, CDR1 SGHRS and CDR2 YFSETQ. The CDR3 spans 13 residues. The CDR3 DNA reads as TGCGCCAGCAGCACCGGACAAAGGTTGCAAGCTTTCTTT. This codes for CASSTGQRLQAFF.

The chain couples TRBV19 to TRBJ2-5; TRBD1 agrees at 9 bases. CDR1 is LNHDA, CDR2 SQIVND, per germline (reference sequence). J was trimmed by 4 bases and V by 4 bases; bases with no gene match: 7. The CDR3 loop spans 15 amino acids. CDR3 loop: CASSTYGTGRETQYF. The CDR3 DNA is TGTGCCAGTAGTACCTACGGGACAGGGCGAGAGACCCAGTACTTC.

The chain recombines TRBV7-9 with TRBJ1-2, with 9 bases aligning to TRBD1. The germline CDR1 and CDR2 sequences are SEHNR and FQNEAQ (reference sequence). There are 16 residues in the CDR3. After removal of 2 bases from V and 5 bases from J, the junction contained 9 bases not matched to a gene. The CDR3 region has the DNA TGTGCCAGCAGCTTATTGGACCCGGGACAGGGATATGGCTACACCTTC. It yields the protein CASSLLDPGQGYGYTF.

V and J are TRBV13 and TRBJ2-2; D gene unclear. The ends were cut back, 6 bases at V and 5 bases at J, with 7 bases in the middle. Germline V gene lookup returns CDR1 PRHDT and CDR2 FYEKMQ (reference sequence). The CDR3 is 12 amino acids. The CDR3 protein is CASRKQTGELFF. DNA for the CDR3: TGTGCCAGCAGAAAACAAACCGGGGAGCTGTTTTTT.

The chain is built from TRBV7-9 and TRBJ1-4; D uncertain. This CDR3 contains 12 residues. The germline CDR1 and CDR2 sequences are SEHNR and FQNEAQ (reference sequence). With 5 bases removed from V and 5 bases from J, the gap between germline ends came to 6 bases. CDR3 bases: TGTGCCAGCAGCGCCTCCAATGAAAAACTGTTTTTT. This sequence encodes CASSASNEKLFF.

CDR3 nucleotides: TGTGCCAGCAGTTTAAAGCAGGTCCCCTCTAACACTGAAGCTTTCTTT. It specifies CASSLKQVPSNTEAFF. V and J are TRBV27 and TRBJ1-1; no reliable D call. V lost 2 bases, J lost 2 bases, and 15 bases lay in between. Germline V gene sequence: CDR1 MNHEY, CDR2 SMNVEV (reference sequence). The CDR3 covers 16 residues.

This clone was detected once. The chain employs TRBV2 and TRBJ2-1, with 8 bases aligning to TRBD1. This CDR3 has 14 amino acids. The junction had 7 bases not matched to a gene; V was cut back by 6 bases and J by 6 bases. CDR1 and CDR2 (germline): SNHLY, FYNNEI. CDR3 bases: TGTGCCAGCAGCTCCGGGACAGGACGCAATGAGCAGTTCTTC. This codes for CASSSGTGRNEQFF.

Turning to this clone: One end of the junction is discordant with germline, which a read error may explain. V gene TRBV20-1 combines with J gene TRBJ1-1; no clear D. Germline V gene data show CDR1 as DFQATT and CDR2 as SNEGSKA (reference sequence). CDR3 size: 11 residues. The CDR3 coding sequence is TGCAGTGCTAACTTGAACGCTGAAGCTTTCTTT. The encoded protein is CSANLNAEAFF.

The rearrangement uses TRBV19 and TRBJ1-1; 7 nucleotides agree with TRBD1. The CDR3 is 13 residues long. In germline, CDR1 is LNHDA, CDR2 SQIVND (reference sequence). J lost 6 bases, V lost 6 bases, and 7 bases had no gene match. The CDR3 bases are TGTGCCAGTAGCCAGGGGGGGTCCTCTGAAGCTTTCTTT. Protein: CASSQGGSSEAFF.

V gene TRBV29-1 combines with J gene TRBJ1-4; TRBD1 agrees at 7 bases. This CDR3 spans 12 amino acids. V lost 6 bases to trimming and J lost 7 bases; unmatched junction nucleotides: 5. Germline V gene lookup returns CDR1 SQVTM and CDR2 ANQGSEA. The CDR3 nucleotides read TGCAGCGTCACAGGGGAGGGTGAAAAACTGTTTTTT. It is translated as CSVTGEGEKLFF.

V is TRBV9 and J is TRBJ2-5; D is perhaps TRBD2 (7 bases). Trimming removed 2 bases from V and 1 base from J, with 15 bases in between. The germline CDR1 and CDR2 sequences are SGDLS and YYNGEE. This CDR3 is built from 16 residues. The CDR3, as DNA: TGTGCCAGCAGCGTTGGGGGGGCCCGCCCCCAAGAGACCCAGTACTTC. The encoded protein is CASSVGGARPQETQYF.

The gene calls are TRBV30 and TRBJ2-2; TRBD1 agrees at 7 bases. Germline V CDR1 and CDR2: GTSNPN, SVGIG (reference sequence). With V trimmed by 3 bases and J by 5 bases, 12 bases remained unmatched. The CDR3 has 16 amino acids. The CDR3 nucleotides read TGTGCCTGGAGGCTCGGTCTTGACAGGGTTACCGGGGAGCTGTTTTTT. Its protein is CAWRLGLDRVTGELFF.

By share, this clone counts as medium-sized (0.01 to 0.1%). The chain combines TRBV2 with TRBJ2-3; D possibly corresponds to TRBD1 (7 bases). Looked up from germline, CDR1 is SNHLY and CDR2 is FYNNEI. V was shortened by 7 bases and J by 4 bases, with 12 bases between the two germline ends. The CDR3 spans 13 residues. This CDR3 reads CASKEGAADTQYF. CDR3 nucleotides: TGTGCCAGCAAGGAGGGGGCTGCAGATACGCAGTATTTT. Full variable domain (rest looked up from reference TRBV2 and TRBJ2-3): EPEVTQTPSHQVTQMGQEVILRCVPISNHLYFYWYRQILGQKVEFLVSFYNNEISEKSEIFDDQFSVERPDGSNFTLKIRSTKLEDSAMYFCASKEGAADTQYFGPGTRLTVL.

The CDR3 DNA is TGTGCCAGCAGCTTCGGGACAGCGAACACCGGGGAGCTGTTTTTT. Translated: CASSFGTANTGELFF. The genes are TRBV5-6 and TRBJ2-2; 7 bases are a match to TRBD1. The CDR3 sequence is 15 residues long. Trimming removed 2 bases from V and 0 bases from J; junction bases left unmatched: 1. Germline CDR1 reads SGHDT; CDR2 reads YYEEEE.